One and the same sample provided the 10 T cell receptor beta chains below, sequenced in a study of cytomegalovirus exposure and HLA in healthy donors. Profiling relied on immunoSEQ multiplex PCR, and the TCRdb table lists in-frame clones only, not all of them. The table shows some 230,000 clones, with 75% to 95% occurring only once. Sequencing was done on a sample of PBMCs. These receptors all come from a young woman in good health and CMV-seronegative.

J is TRBJ1-1 and V is TRBV6-1; TRBD1 is a possible D gene (5 bases). The CDR3 has 15 amino acids. V lost 6 bases, J lost 4 bases, and 18 bases lay in between. CDR1 is MNHNS and CDR2 is SASEGT in the germline V gene. CDR3: CASRLKRAGGTEAFF. The CDR3 region has the DNA TGTGCCAGCAGACTCAAAAGGGCGGGGGGCACTGAAGCTTTCTTT.

This clone has only one observation. The chain combines TRBV7-4 with TRBJ1-1; 10 positions match TRBD1. The CDR3 totals 19 residues. The junction had 14 bases not matched to a gene; V was cut back by 4 bases and J by 0 bases. Germline lookup yields CDR1 SGHVT and CDR2 SQSDAQ. The CDR3 DNA follows: TGTGCCAGCAGCTCCATAAGCCCGGGACAGGGGCTCATGAACACTGAAGCTTTCTTT. This sequence encodes CASSSISPGQGLMNTEAFF.

The chain joins TRBV11-2 to TRBJ1-1; TRBD1 agrees at 11 bases. This CDR3 has 14 residues. Looked up from germline, CDR1 is SGHAT and CDR2 is FQNNGV. V shed 5 bases and J 5 bases; nucleotides not matched to a gene: 4. The CDR3 protein is CASSLGQGATEAFF. CDR3 bases: TGTGCCAGCAGCCTCGGACAGGGGGCTACTGAAGCTTTCTTT.

J is TRBJ1-1 and V is TRBV30; D perhaps matches TRBD1 (5 bases). The CDR3 loop spans 10 amino acids. V was cut by 7 bases and J by 7 bases, with 10 bases left in between. CDR1 GTSNPN and CDR2 SVGIG come from the germline V gene (reference sequence). The CDR3: CALRQIEAFF. CDR3 DNA: TGTGCCTTAAGACAGATTGAAGCTTTCTTT. Drawing the rest from reference TRBV30 and TRBJ1-1, the complete variable domain is SQTIHQWPATLVQPVGSPLSLECTVEGTSNPNLYWYRQAAGRGLQLLFYSVGIGQISSEVPQNLSASRPQDRQFILSSKKLLLSDSGFYLCALRQIEAFFGQGTRLTVV.

The chain employs TRBV7-8 and TRBJ2-7; 9 nucleotides align to TRBD2. The CDR3 extends over 14 amino acids. With 7 bases clipped from V and 3 bases from J, the junction kept 7 bases outside the gene matches. CDR1 is SGHVS and CDR2 is FQNEAQ in the germline V gene. As DNA, the CDR3 is TGTGCCAGCACCCTCTTTAGCGGGAGCTACGAGCAGTACTTC. Translation gives CASTLFSGSYEQYF.

This chain uses TRBV5-1 with TRBJ1-1; maybe TRBD1 (6 bases). CDR3 length: 15 amino acids. Germline-derived CDR1 and CDR2 are SGHRS and YFSETQ. V shed 4 bases and J shed 4 bases, with 17 bases lying between them. CDR3 loop: CASSLRAGEGTEAFF. CDR3 DNA sequence: TGCGCCAGCAGCCTCCGAGCAGGGGAGGGCACTGAAGCTTTCTTT.

This clone has just one count. V gene TRBV4-2 combines with J gene TRBJ2-2; TRBD2 matches 9 bases. The CDR3 spans 19 residues. The V gene's germline CDR1 is LGHNA and CDR2 YNFKEQ. V shed 0 bases, J shed 3 bases, and the junction held 11 bases outside the gene matches. The CDR3 loop reads CASSQDPSGRTLDTGELFF. CDR3 nucleotides: TGTGCCAGCAGCCAAGATCCGAGCGGGAGGACCCTCGACACCGGGGAGCTGTTTTTT.

The chain has TRBV10-3 and TRBJ2-2; TRBD2 might be the D (6 bases). Germline CDR1 is ENHRY and CDR2 is SYGVKD. Trimming removed 2 bases from V and 1 base from J, with 11 bases in between. The CDR3 has 16 amino acids. In DNA, the CDR3 is TGTGCCATCAGTGAGAGTCGCGGGATGAACACCGGGGAGCTGTTTTTT. Translated, it gives CAISESRGMNTGELFF.

The J gene is TRBJ2-3, the V gene TRBV6-5; D perhaps matches TRBD2 (6 bases). The germline V gene encodes CDR1 MNHEY and CDR2 SVGAGI. V lost 6 bases and J 3 bases, leaving 13 bases between the germline ends. The CDR3 covers 14 residues. The CDR3 region has the DNA TGTGCCAGCAGCCCCGGGACTTCTACAGATACGCAGTATTTT. As protein: CASSPGTSTDTQYF.

The V call is TRBV12-5, the J call TRBJ1-5, with TRBD1 matching 7 bases. The CDR3 runs to 17 residues. Trimming took 0 bases from V and 7 from J; bases not matched to a gene: 12. Germline V CDR1 and CDR2: LGHNT, FRNRAP. CDR3 sequence reads: CASGLVSTGNHGQPQHF. CDR3 sequence (DNA): TGTGCTAGTGGTTTGGTATCGACAGGGAATCACGGGCAGCCCCAGCATTTT.